This T cell receptor (beta chain) was profiled in a study of metastatic and nonmetastatic thyroid tumors. Study information: The comparison covered peripheral blood and tumor or nodule tissue in malignant and benign thyroid patients.

Study-wide results and caveats: Reported TCR beta diversity, measured in blood and tumor, was significantly higher for malignant thyroid tumors than for benign nodules.

This clone showed up many times. The target antigen is unknown. Per the study methods: For papillary thyroid cancer, a distant-metastasis classifier was constructed from CDR3 differences observed across clinicopathological groups. TCRdb re-called the PCR reads via MiXCR. What appears here as the V and J calls and clone size reflects TCRdb's work, not the paper's. The sample includes roughly 93,000 clones, approximately 12% of them seen just once. None of the patients had undergone any treatment ahead of thyroid surgery. Sample: blood. The receptor comes from a female donor with papillary thyroid cancer or a benign thyroid nodule (not recorded which). Some clones in this sample may be carry-over from other donors' samples.

CDR3: CASSLGGWGEAFF. The CDR3 coding sequence is TGTGCCAGCAGCTTAGGAGGCTGGGGGGAAGCTTTCTTT. V gene TRBV7-2 combines with J gene TRBJ1-1; D is possibly TRBD1 (5 bases). This CDR3 is 13 amino acids long. Trimming stripped 1 base from V and 8 bases from J, with 11 bases between. Germline V lookup: CDR1 SGHTA, CDR2 FQGNSA. The whole variable domain, remainder taken from reference TRBV7-2 and TRBJ1-1, is GAGVSQSPSNKVTEKGKDVELRCDPISGHTALYWYRQSLGQGLEFLIYFQGNSAPDKSGLPSDRFSAERTGGSVSTLTIQRTQQEDSAVYLCASSLGGWGEAFFGQGTRLTVV.